A single sample gave rise to the 10 T cell receptor beta chains below, sequenced in a study of cytomegalovirus exposure and HLA in healthy donors. In the PCR, 60 Vbeta and 13 Jbeta primers were used. Sequenced by immunoSEQ multiplex PCR; TCRdb stores in-frame clones only, minus some. The data show 150,000 to 200,000 clones, more than 75% seen once. Sequences were obtained from PBMCs. The receptors were gathered from a woman under 30 in good health and CMV-seronegative.

V usage is TRBV5-4 and J usage is TRBJ2-5; D uncertain. The CDR3 covers 13 residues. The germline gives CDR1 SGHNT, CDR2 YYREEE (reference sequence). The V end was cut by 0 bases, the J end by 2 bases, with 5 bases between. The CDR3 nucleotides are TGTGCCAGCAGCTTGGGGCAGCAAGAGACCCAGTACTTC. Translation gives CASSLGQQETQYF. Using reference TRBV5-4 and TRBJ2-5 for the parts outside the CDR3, the full variable domain is ETGVTQSPTHLIKTRGQQVTLRCSSQSGHNTVSWYQQALGQGPQFIFQYYREEENGRGNFPPRFSGLQFPNYSSELNVNALELDDSALYLCASSLGQQETQYFGPGTRLLVL.

The chain couples TRBV7-9 to TRBJ2-2; 11 bases agree with TRBD1. Trimming at V came to 5 bases and at J to 7 bases, leaving 6 bases not matched to a gene. The V gene's germline CDR1 is SEHNR and CDR2 FQNEAQ (reference sequence). This CDR3 comprises 15 residues. The CDR3 DNA reads TGTGCCAGCAGCCCTCGGACAGGGGGCGTCGGGGAGCTGTTTTTT. Its translation: CASSPRTGGVGELFF.

The V call is TRBV7-2, the J call TRBJ1-2; no firm D call. With 2 bases removed from V and 3 bases from J, the gap between germline ends came to 7 bases. This CDR3 region has 13 residues. From germline, CDR1 is SGHTA and CDR2 FQGNSA. CDR3 nucleotide sequence: TGTGCCAGCAGCTTATCCACAGACTATGGCTACACCTTC. Protein sequence: CASSLSTDYGYTF.

J is TRBJ2-6 and V is TRBV4-1, with a possible D match to TRBD2 (5 bases). The length of the CDR3 is 15 residues. Between the trimmed V and J ends, which lost 1 base and 1 base, there was a span of 5 bases. CDR1 MGHRA and CDR2 YSYEKL come from the germline V gene. CDR3 bases: TGCGCCAGCAGCCAAGGGAGGTCTGGGGCCAACGTCCTGACTTTC. Residues: CASSQGRSGANVLTF.

The chain carries TRBV27 and TRBJ2-1, with TRBD1 identical over 7 bases. Germline CDR1 and CDR2: MNHEY and SMNVEV (reference sequence). Trimming removed 2 bases from V and 5 bases from J; junction bases left unmatched: 3. CDR3 length: 14 amino acids. The CDR3 nucleotides read TGTGCCAGCAGTTTAGAGGGACAGAACAATGAGCAGTTCTTC. Translated, it gives CASSLEGQNNEQFF.

The rearrangement joins TRBV7-6 to TRBJ2-6, with D uncertain. CDR1 and CDR2 from the germline V gene are SGHVS and FNYEAQ. This CDR3 has 15 residues. The V gene lost 3 bases and the J gene lost 0 bases, with 6 bases spanning the gap. CDR3 region: CASSLSDSGANVLTF. CDR3 DNA sequence: TGTGCCAGCAGCTTGTCAGACTCTGGGGCCAACGTCCTGACTTTC.

A note on this clone: One end of the junction does not line up with germline, which may come from a read error. V is TRBV7-7 and J is TRBJ1-3; TRBD1 matches at 9 bases. Germline values: CDR1 SSHAT, CDR2 FNYEAQ (reference sequence). The CDR3 spans 15 residues. The CDR3 region has the DNA TGTGCTAGCAGCTTAGGATGGGACAGGGAGAACACCATATATTTT. Translation: CASSLGWDRENTIYF. Drawing the rest from reference TRBV7-7 and TRBJ1-3, the complete variable domain is GAGVSQSPRYKVTKRGQDVTLRCDPISSHATLYWYQQALGQGPEFLTYFNYEAQPDKSGLPSDRFSAERPEGSISTLTIQRTEQRDSAMYRCASSLGWDRENTIYFGEGSWLTVV.

The chain recombines TRBV6-1 with TRBJ2-5, with TRBD1 as a possible D gene (6 bases). With 1 base removed from V and 3 bases from J, the gap between germline ends came to 6 bases. The germline gives CDR1 MNHNS, CDR2 SASEGT. The CDR3 contains 13 residues. The CDR3 protein is CASSEGTEETQYF. CDR3 DNA: TGTGCCAGCAGTGAAGGGACAGAAGAGACCCAGTACTTC.

This clone came up a few times. This chain joins TRBV6-5 and TRBJ1-1, with D possibly being TRBD1 (5 bases). V shed 0 bases and J shed 5 bases, with 10 bases lying between them. Germline CDR1 reads MNHEY; CDR2 reads SVGAGI. This CDR3 contains 14 residues. The CDR3 bases are TGTGCCAGCAGTTACTCCCAGGGAAGGACTGAAGCTTTCTTT. It specifies CASSYSQGRTEAFF.

This chain connects TRBV4-1 to TRBJ2-7, with TRBD2 as a possible D gene (5 bases). Germline CDR1 MGHRA, CDR2 YSYEKL. The CDR3 runs 16 residues. V lost 0 bases and J 0 bases, leaving 12 bases between the germline ends. The CDR3 sequence is CASSQEVGAPSYEQYF. CDR3 bases: TGCGCCAGCAGCCAAGAGGTGGGAGCTCCCTCCTACGAGCAGTACTTC.